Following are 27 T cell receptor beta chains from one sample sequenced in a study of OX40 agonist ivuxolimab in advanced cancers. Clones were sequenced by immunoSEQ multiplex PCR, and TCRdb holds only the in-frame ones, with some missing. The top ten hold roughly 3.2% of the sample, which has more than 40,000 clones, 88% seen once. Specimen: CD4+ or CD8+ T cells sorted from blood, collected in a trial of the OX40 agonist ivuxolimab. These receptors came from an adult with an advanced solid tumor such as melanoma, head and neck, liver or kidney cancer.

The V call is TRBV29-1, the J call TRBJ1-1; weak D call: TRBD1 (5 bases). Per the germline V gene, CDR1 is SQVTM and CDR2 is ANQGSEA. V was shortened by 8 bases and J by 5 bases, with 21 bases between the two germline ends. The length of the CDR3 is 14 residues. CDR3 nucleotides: TGCAGCACTATCAGGACGGTGGAGGGGACTGAAGCTTTCTTT. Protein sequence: CSTIRTVEGTEAFF.

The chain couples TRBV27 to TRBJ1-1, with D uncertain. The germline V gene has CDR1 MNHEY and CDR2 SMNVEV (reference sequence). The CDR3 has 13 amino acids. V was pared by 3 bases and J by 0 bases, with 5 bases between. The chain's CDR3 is CASSFLMNTEAFF. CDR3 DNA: TGTGCCAGCAGTTTTCTCATGAACACTGAAGCTTTCTTT.

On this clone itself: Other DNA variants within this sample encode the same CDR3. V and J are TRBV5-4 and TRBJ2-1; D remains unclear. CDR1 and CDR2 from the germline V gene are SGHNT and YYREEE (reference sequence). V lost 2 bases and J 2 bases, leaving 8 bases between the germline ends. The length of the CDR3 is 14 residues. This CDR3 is CASSLAGAYNEQFF. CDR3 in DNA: TGTGCCAGCAGCTTAGCTGGGGCCTACAATGAGCAGTTCTTC.

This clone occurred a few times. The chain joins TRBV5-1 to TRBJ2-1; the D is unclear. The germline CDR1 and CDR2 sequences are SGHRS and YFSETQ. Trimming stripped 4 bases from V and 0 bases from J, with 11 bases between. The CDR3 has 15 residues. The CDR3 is CASSPEGDSYNEQFF. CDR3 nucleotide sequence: TGCGCCAGCAGCCCGGAAGGTGACTCCTACAATGAGCAGTTCTTC.

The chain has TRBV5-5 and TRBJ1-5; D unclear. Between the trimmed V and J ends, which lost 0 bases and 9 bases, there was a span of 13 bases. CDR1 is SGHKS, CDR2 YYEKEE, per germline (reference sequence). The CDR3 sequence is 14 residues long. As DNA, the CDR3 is TGTGCCAGCAGCTTGGTGGTGGGTGTGTGGCCCCAGCATTTT. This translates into CASSLVVGVWPQHF.

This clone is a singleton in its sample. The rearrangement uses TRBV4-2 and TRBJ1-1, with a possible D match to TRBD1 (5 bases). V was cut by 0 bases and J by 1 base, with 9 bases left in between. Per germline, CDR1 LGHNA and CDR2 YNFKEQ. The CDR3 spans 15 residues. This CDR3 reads CASSQENTGNTEAFF. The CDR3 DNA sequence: TGTGCCAGCAGCCAAGAGAACACAGGGAACACTGAAGCTTTCTTT.

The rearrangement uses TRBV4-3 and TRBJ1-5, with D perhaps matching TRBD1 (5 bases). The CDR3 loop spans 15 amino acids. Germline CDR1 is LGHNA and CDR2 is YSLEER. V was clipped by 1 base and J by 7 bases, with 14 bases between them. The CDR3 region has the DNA TGCGCCAGCAGCCAAGGTATCCAGGGTGGCCAGCCCCAGCATTTT. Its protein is CASSQGIQGGQPQHF.

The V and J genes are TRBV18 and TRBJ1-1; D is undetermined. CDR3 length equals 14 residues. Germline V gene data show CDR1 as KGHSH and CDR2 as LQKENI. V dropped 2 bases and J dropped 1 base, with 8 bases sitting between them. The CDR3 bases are TGTGCCAGCTCACCAGGACTGGAGAACACTGAAGCTTTCTTT. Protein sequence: CASSPGLENTEAFF.

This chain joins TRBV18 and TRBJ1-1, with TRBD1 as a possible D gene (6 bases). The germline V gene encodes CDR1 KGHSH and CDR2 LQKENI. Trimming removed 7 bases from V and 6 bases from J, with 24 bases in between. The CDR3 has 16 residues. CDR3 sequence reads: CASFRRGASSVAEAFF. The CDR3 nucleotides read TGTGCCAGCTTTCGACGGGGGGCCTCTTCAGTGGCTGAAGCTTTCTTT.

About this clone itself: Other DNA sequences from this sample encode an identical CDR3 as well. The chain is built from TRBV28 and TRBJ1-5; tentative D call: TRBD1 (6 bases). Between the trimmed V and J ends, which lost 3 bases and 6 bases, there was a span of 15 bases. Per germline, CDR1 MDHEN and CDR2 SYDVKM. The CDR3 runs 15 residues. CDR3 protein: CASSLGQGFRQPQHF. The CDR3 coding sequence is TGTGCCAGCAGTTTGGGTCAGGGGTTTCGTCAGCCCCAGCATTTT.

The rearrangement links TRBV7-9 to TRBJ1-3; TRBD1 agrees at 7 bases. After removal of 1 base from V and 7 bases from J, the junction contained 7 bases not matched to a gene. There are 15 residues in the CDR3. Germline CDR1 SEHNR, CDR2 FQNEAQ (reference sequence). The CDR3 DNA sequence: TGTGCCAGCAGCTTAGGGGCGGACAGGATCAACACCATATATTTT. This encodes CASSLGADRINTIYF. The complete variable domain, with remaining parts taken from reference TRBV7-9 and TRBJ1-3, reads DTGVSQNPRHKITKRGQNVTFRCDPISEHNRLYWYRQTLGQGPEFLTYFQNEAQLEKSRLLSDRFSAERPKGSFSTLEIQRTEQGDSAMYLCASSLGADRINTIYFGEGSWLTVV.

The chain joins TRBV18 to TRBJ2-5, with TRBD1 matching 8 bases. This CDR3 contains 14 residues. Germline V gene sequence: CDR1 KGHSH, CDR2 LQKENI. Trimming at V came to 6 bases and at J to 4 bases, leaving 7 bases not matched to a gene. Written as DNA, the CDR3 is TGTGCCAGCTCCCTCGGCAGGGGGCCAGAGACCCAGTACTTC. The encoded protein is CASSLGRGPETQYF.

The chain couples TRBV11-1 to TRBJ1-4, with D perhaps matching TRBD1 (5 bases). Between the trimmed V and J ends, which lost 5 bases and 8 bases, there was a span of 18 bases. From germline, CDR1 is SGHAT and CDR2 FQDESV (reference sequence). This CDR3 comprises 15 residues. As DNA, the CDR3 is TGTGCCAGCAGCCTTGGCGGGACCCTCCGCGAAAAACTGTTTTTT. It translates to CASSLGGTLREKLFF.

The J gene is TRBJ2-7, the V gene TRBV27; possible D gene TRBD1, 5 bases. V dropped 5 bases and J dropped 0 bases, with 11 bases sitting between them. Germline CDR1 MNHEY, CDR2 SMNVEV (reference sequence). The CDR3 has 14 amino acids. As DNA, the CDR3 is TGTGCCAGCAGTCCCGGACACAGCTCCTACGAGCAGTACTTC. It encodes CASSPGHSSYEQYF.

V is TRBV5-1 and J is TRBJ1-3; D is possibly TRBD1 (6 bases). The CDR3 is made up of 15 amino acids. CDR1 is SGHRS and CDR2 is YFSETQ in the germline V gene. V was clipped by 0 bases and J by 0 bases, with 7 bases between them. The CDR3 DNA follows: TGCGCCAGCAGCTTGGGGACAGCCTCTGGAAACACCATATATTTT. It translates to CASSLGTASGNTIYF.

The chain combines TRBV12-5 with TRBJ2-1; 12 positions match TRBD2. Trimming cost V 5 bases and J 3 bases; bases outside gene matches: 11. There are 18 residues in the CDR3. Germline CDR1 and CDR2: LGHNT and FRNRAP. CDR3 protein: CASGGLAGTVGDYNEQFF. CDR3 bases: TGTGCTAGTGGTGGACTAGCGGGGACAGTAGGGGACTACAATGAGCAGTTCTTC.

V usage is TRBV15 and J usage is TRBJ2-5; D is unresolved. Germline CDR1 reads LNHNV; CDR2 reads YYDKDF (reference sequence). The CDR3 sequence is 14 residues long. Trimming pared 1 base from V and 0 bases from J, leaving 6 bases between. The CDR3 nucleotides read TGTGCCACCAGCAGAGCTCGGTACCAAGAGACCCAGTACTTC. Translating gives CATSRARYQETQYF.

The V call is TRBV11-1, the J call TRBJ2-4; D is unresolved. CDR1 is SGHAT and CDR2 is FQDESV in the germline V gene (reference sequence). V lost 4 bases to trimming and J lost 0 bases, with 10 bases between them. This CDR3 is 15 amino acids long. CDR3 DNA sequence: TGTGCCAGCAGCTCGCCGAGAGAAGCCAAAAACATTCAGTACTTC. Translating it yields CASSSPREAKNIQYF.

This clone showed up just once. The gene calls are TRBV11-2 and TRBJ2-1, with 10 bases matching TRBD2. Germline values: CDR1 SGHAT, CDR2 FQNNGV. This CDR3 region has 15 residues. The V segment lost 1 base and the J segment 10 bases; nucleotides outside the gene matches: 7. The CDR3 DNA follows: TGTGCCAGCAGCTTAGTGAGCGGGGGGGCAATCGAGCAGTTCTTC. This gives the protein CASSLVSGGAIEQFF.

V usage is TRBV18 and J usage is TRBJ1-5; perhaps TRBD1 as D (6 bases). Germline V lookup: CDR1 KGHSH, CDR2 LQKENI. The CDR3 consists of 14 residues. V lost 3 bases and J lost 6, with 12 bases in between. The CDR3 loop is CASSPDRISQPQHF. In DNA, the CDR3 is TGTGCCAGCTCACCCGACAGGATTTCTCAGCCCCAGCATTTT.

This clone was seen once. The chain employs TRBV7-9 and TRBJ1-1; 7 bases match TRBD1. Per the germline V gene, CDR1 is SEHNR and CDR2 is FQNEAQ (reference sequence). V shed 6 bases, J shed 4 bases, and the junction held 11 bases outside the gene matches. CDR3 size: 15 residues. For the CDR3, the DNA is TGTGCCAGCAGTCTGACCGGACAGGTGGGCACTGAAGCTTTCTTT. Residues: CASSLTGQVGTEAFF.

This CDR3 reads CASSSVRGATGELFF. The CDR3 nucleotides read TGTGCCAGCAGCTCCGTCCGGGGGGCCACCGGGGAGCTGTTTTTT. The chain has TRBV28 and TRBJ2-2; tentatively, D is TRBD2 (7 bases). The CDR3 is 15 amino acids. V was pared by 6 bases and J by 4 bases, with 15 bases between. Germline V gene data show CDR1 as MDHEN and CDR2 as SYDVKM. Full variable domain (remainder filled in from reference TRBV28 and TRBJ2-2): DVKVTQSSRYLVKRTGEKVFLECVQDMDHENMFWYRQDPGLGLRLIYFSYDVKMKEKGDIPEGYSVSREKKERFSLILESASTNQTSMYLCASSSVRGATGELFFGEGSRLTVL.

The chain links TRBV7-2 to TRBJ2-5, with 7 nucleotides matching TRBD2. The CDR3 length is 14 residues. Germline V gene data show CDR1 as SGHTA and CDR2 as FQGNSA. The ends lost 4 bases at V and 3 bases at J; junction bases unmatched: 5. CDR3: CASSSDGTKETQYF. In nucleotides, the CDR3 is TGTGCCAGCAGCTCCGACGGGACTAAAGAGACCCAGTACTTC.

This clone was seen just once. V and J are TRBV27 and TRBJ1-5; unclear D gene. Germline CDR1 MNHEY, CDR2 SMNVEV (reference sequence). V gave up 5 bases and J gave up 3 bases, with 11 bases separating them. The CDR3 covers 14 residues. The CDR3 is CASSPRGTNQPQHF. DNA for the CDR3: TGTGCCAGCAGTCCCCGGGGAACCAATCAGCCCCAGCATTTT.

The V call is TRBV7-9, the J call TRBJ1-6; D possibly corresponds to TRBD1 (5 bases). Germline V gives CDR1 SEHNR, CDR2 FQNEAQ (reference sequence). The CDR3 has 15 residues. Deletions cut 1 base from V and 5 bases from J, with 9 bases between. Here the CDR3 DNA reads TGTGCCAGCAGCTTAGGTGACAGAAATAATTCACCCCTCCACTTT. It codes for CASSLGDRNNSPLHF.

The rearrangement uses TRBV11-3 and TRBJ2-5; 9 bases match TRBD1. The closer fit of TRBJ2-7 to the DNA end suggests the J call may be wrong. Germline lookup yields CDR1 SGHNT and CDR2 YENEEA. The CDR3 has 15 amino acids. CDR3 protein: CASSSSRTGAGEQYF. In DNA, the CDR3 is TGTGCCAGCAGCTCCAGCAGGACAGGGGCTGGCGAGCAGTACTTC.

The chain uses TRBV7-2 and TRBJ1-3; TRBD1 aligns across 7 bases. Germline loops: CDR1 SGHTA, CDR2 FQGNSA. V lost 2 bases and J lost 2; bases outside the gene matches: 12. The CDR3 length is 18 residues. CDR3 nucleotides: TGTGCCAGCAGCTTAAATTCACCCAAGACAGGGACTGGAAACACCATATATTTT. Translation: CASSLNSPKTGTGNTIYF.